Shown below are 2 T cell receptor beta chains from a single sample sequenced in a study of blood T cell repertoires in COVID-19. Clones were sequenced by immunoSEQ multiplex PCR, and TCRdb holds only the in-frame ones, with some missing. The table lists roughly 60,000 clones, 88% of them singletons, with 8.5% in the top ten. The sample comprised peripheral blood. The receptors stem from a man between 60 and 75 years old with active COVID-19.

J is TRBJ2-7 and V is TRBV10-2; perhaps TRBD1 as D (5 bases). CDR1 WSHSY and CDR2 SAAADI come from the germline V gene. Trimming left V 5 bases short and J 4 bases short, with 21 bases between. The CDR3 loop spans 16 amino acids. CDR3 amino acids: CASSSRQPGSFYEQYF. Here the CDR3 DNA reads TGCGCCAGCAGTTCTAGACAGCCAGGAAGTTTTTACGAGCAGTACTTC.

The chain employs TRBV5-1 and TRBJ2-2; the match to TRBD2 covers 7 bases. The germline V gene has CDR1 SGHRS and CDR2 YFSETQ. This CDR3 comprises 15 residues. Losses at the gene ends were 4 bases for V and 8 bases for J; bases not matched to a gene: 11. The CDR3 sequence is CASSLPSGPMGELFF. The CDR3 region has the DNA TGCGCCAGCAGCCTACCTAGCGGCCCTATGGGGGAGCTGTTTTTT.